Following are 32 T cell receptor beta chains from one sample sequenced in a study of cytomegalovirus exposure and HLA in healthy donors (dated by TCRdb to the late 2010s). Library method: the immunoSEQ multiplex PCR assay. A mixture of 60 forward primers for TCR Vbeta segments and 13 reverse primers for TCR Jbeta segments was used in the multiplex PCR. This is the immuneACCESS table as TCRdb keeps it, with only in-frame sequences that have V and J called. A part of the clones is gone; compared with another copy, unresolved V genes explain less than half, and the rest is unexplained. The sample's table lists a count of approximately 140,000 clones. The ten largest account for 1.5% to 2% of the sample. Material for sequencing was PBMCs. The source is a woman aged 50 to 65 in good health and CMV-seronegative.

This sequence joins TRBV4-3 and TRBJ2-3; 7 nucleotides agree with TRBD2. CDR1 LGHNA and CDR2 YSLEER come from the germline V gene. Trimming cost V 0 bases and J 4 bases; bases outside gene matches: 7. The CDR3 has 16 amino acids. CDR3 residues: CASSQDGAGRADTQYF. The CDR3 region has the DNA TGCGCCAGCAGCCAAGATGGAGCAGGGAGGGCAGATACGCAGTATTTT.

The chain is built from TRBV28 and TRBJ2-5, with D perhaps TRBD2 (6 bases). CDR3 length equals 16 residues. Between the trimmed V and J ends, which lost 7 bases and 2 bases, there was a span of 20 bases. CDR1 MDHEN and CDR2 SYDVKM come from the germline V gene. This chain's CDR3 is CASTRGSGFRQETQYF. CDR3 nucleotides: TGTGCCAGCACCCGTGGAAGCGGGTTTAGACAAGAGACCCAGTACTTC.

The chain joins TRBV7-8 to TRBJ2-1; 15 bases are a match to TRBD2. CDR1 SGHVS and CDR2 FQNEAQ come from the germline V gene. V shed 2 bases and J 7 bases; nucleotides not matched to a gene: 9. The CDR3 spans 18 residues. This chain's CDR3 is CASSLPRTSGRAGNEQFF. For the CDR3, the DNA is TGTGCCAGCAGCTTACCCCGGACTAGCGGGAGGGCGGGGAATGAGCAGTTCTTC.

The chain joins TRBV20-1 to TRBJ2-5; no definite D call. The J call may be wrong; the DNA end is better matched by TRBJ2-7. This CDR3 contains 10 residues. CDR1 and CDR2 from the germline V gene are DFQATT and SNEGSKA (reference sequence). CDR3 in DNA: TGCAGTGCCGCCCCATACGAGCAGTACTTC. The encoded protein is CSAAPYEQYF.

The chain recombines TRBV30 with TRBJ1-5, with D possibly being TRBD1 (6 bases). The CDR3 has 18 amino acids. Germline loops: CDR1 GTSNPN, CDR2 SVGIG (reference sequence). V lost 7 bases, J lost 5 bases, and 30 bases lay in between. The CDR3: CAFLLRSGEGVDDQPQHF. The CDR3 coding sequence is TGTGCCTTCCTCCTAAGGAGCGGGGAGGGGGTGGACGATCAGCCCCAGCATTTT.

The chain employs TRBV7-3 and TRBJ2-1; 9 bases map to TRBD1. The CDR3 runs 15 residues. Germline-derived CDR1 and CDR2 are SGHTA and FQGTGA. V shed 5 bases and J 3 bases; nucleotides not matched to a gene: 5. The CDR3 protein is CASSLGTGNYNEQFF. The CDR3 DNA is TGTGCCAGCAGCCTCGGGACAGGGAACTACAATGAGCAGTTCTTC. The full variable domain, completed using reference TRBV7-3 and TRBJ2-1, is GAGVSQTPSNKVTEKGKYVELRCDPISGHTALYWYRQSLGQGPEFLIYFQGTGAADDSGLPNDRFFAVRPEGSVSTLKIQRTERGDSAVYLCASSLGTGNYNEQFFGPGTRLTVL.

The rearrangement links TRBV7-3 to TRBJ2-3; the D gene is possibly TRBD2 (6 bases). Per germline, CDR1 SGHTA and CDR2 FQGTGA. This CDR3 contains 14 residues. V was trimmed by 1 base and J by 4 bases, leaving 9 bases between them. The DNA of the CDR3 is TGTGCCAGCAGCTTAATGCGGGATCCAGATACGCAGTATTTT. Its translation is CASSLMRDPDTQYF.

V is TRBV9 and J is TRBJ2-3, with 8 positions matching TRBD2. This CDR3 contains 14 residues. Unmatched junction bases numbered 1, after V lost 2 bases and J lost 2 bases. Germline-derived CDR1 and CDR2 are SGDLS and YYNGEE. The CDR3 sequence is CASSVSGITDTQYF. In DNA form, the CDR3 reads TGTGCCAGCAGCGTTAGCGGGATCACAGATACGCAGTATTTT.

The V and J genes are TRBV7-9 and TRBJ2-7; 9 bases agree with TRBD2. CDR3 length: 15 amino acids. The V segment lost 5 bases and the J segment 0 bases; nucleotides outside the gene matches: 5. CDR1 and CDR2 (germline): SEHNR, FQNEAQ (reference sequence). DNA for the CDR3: TGTGCCAGCAGCCCTAGCGGGATCGGCTCCTACGAGCAGTACTTC. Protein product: CASSPSGIGSYEQYF.

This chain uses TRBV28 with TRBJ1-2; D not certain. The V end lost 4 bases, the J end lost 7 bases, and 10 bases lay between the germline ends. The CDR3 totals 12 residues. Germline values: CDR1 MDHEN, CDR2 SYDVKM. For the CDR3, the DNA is TGTGCCAGCAGTTCTCGGACTCGTGGCTACACCTTC. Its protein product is CASSSRTRGYTF.

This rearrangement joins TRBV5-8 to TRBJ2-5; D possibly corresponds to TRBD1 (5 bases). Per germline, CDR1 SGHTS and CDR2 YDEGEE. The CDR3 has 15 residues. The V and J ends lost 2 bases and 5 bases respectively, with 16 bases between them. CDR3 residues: CASSLRQRGGETQYF. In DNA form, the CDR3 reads TGTGCCAGCAGCTTAAGGCAAAGGGGTGGCGAGACCCAGTACTTC.

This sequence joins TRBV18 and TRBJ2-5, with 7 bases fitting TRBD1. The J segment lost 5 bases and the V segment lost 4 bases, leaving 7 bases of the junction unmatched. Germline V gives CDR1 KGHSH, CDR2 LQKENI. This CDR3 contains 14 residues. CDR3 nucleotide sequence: TGTGCCAGCTCACTGCGACAGGGCGGCGAGACCCAGTACTTC. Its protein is CASSLRQGGETQYF.

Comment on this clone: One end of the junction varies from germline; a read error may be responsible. CDR3 residues: CASSPGTTDTQYF. The CDR3 DNA reads as TGTGCTAGCAGCCCAGGGACAACAGATACGCAGTATTTT. This rearrangement joins TRBV7-7 to TRBJ2-3; possible D gene TRBD1, 6 bases. The CDR3 length is 13 residues. The V gene's germline CDR1 is SSHAT and CDR2 FNYEAQ (reference sequence).

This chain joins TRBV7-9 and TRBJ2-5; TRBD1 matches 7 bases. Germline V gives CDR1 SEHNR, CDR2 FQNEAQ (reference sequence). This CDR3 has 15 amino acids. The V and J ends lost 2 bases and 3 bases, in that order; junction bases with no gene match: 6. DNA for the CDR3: TGTGCCAGCAGCTTACTCCTTGGGACAGAAGAGACCCAGTACTTC. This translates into CASSLLLGTEETQYF. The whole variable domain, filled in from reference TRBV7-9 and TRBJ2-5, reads DTGVSQNPRHKITKRGQNVTFRCDPISEHNRLYWYRQTLGQGPEFLTYFQNEAQLEKSRLLSDRFSAERPKGSFSTLEIQRTEQGDSAMYLCASSLLLGTEETQYFGPGTRLLVL.

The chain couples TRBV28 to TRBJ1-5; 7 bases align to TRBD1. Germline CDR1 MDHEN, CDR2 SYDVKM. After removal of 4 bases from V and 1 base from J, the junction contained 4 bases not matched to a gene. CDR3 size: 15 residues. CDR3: CASSSQGGSNQPQHF. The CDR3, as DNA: TGTGCCAGCAGTTCCCAGGGGGGCAGCAATCAGCCCCAGCATTTT. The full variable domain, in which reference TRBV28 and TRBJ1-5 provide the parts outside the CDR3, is DVKVTQSSRYLVKRTGEKVFLECVQDMDHENMFWYRQDPGLGLRLIYFSYDVKMKEKGDIPEGYSVSREKKERFSLILESASTNQTSMYLCASSSQGGSNQPQHFGDGTRLSIL.

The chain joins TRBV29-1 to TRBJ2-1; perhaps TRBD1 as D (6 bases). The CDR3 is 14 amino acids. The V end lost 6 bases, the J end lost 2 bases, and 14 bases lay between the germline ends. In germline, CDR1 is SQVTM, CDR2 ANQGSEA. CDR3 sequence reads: CSVGRQVAYNEQFF. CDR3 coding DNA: TGCAGCGTGGGGAGACAGGTTGCCTACAATGAGCAGTTCTTC.

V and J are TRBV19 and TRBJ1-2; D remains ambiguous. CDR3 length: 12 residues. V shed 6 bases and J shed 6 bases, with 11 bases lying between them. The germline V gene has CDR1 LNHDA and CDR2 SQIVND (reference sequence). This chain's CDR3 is CASSREGNGYTF. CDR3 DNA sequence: TGTGCCAGTAGCCGAGAGGGTAATGGCTACACCTTC. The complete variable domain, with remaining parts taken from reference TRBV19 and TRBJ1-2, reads DGGITQSPKYLFRKEGQNVTLSCEQNLNHDAMYWYRQDPGQGLRLIYYSQIVNDFQKGDIAEGYSVSREKKESFPLTVTSAQKNPTAFYLCASSREGNGYTFGSGTRLTVV.

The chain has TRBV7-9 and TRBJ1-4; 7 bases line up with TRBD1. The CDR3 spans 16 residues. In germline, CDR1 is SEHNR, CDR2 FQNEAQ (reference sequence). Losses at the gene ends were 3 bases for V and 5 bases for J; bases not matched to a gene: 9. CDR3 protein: CASSFSSTGLNEKLFF. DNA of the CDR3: TGTGCCAGCAGCTTCTCCTCGACAGGGCTAAATGAAAAACTGTTTTTT. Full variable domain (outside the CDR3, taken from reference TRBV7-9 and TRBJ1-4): DTGVSQNPRHKITKRGQNVTFRCDPISEHNRLYWYRQTLGQGPEFLTYFQNEAQLEKSRLLSDRFSAERPKGSFSTLEIQRTEQGDSAMYLCASSFSSTGLNEKLFFGSGTQLSVL.

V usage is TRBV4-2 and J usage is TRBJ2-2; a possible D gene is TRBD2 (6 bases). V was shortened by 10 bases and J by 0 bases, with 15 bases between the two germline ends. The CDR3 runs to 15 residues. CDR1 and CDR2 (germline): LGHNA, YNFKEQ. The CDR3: CATHPGGANTGELFF. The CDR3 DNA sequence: TGTGCCACTCACCCCGGCGGGGCGAACACCGGGGAGCTGTTTTTT.

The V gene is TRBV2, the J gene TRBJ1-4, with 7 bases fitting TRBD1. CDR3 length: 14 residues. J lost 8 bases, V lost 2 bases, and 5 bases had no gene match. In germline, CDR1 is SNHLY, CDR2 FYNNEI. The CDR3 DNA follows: TGTGCCAGCAGTGAATTGGGACAGCCCGAAAAACTGTTTTTT. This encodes CASSELGQPEKLFF.

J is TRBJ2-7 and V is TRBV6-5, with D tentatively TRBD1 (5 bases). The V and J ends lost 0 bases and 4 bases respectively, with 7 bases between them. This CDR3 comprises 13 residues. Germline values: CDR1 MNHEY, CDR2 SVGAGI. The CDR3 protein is CASSYSRQYEQYF. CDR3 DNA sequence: TGTGCCAGCAGTTACTCAAGACAGTACGAGCAGTACTTC.

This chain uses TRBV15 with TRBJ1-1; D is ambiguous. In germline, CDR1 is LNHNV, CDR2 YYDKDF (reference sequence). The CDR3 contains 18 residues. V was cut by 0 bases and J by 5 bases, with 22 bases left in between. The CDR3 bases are TGTGCCACCAGCAGAGAAAACCTATTGGCAGGTCCTAAGACTGAAGCTTTCTTT. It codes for CATSRENLLAGPKTEAFF.

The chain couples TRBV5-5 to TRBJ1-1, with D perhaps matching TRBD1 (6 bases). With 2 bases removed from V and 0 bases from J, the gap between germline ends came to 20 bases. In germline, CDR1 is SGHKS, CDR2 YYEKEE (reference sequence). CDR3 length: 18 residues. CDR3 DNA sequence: TGTGCCAGCAGCTTTAGGTTGGCAGGGGTCGGTGTGAACACTGAAGCTTTCTTT. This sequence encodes CASSFRLAGVGVNTEAFF. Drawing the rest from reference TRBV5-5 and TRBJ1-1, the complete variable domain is DAGVTQSPTHLIKTRGQQVTLRCSPISGHKSVSWYQQVLGQGPQFIFQYYEKEERGRGNFPDRFSARQFPNYSSELNVNALLLGDSALYLCASSFRLAGVGVNTEAFFGQGTRLTVV.

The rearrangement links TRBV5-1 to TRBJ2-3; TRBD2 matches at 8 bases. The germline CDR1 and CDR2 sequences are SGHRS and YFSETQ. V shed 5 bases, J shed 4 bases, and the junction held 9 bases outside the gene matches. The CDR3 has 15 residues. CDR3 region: CASRLTGGLADTQYF. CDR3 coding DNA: TGCGCCAGCAGGCTTACGGGGGGGCTGGCAGATACGCAGTATTTT.

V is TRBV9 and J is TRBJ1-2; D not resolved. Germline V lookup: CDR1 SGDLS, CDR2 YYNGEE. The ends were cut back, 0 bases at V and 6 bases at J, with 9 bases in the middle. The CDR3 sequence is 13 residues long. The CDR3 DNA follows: TGTGCCAGCAGCGTAGGGAGACGGGATGGCTACACCTTC. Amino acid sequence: CASSVGRRDGYTF.

This CDR3 reads CASSLGRRDGTEAFF. As DNA, the CDR3 is TGTGCCAGCAGCTTAGGCCGCAGGGATGGCACTGAAGCTTTCTTT. V gene TRBV7-2 combines with J gene TRBJ1-1; the D gene is possibly TRBD1 (5 bases). Germline CDR1 is SGHTA and CDR2 is FQGNSA. The CDR3 has 15 residues. Trimming took off 1 base at V and 4 bases at J, with 13 bases between the two ends.

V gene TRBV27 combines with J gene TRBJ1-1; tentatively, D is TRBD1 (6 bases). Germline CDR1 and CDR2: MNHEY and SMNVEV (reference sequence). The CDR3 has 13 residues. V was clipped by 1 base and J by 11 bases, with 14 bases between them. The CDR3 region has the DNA TGTGCCAGCAGTTTATTGGGACAAAGGGAGGCTTTCTTT. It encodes CASSLLGQREAFF.

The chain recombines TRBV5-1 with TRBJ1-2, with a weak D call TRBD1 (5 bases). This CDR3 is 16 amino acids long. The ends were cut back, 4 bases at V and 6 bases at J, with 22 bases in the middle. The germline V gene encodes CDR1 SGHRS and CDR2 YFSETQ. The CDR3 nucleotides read TGCGCCAGCAGCCCGGAGGGGACCCCCGGAATCGATGGCTACACCTTC. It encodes CASSPEGTPGIDGYTF.

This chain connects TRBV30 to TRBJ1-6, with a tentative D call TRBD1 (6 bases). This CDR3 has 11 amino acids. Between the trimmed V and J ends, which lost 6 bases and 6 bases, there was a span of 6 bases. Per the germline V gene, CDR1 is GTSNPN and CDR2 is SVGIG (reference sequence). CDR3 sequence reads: CACRGNSPLHF. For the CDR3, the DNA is TGTGCCTGCAGGGGTAATTCACCCCTCCACTTT.

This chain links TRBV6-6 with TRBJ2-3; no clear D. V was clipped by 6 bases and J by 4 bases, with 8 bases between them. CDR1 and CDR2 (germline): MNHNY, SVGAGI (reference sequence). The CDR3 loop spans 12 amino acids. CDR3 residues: CASSPGADTQYF. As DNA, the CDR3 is TGTGCCAGCAGCCCAGGTGCAGATACGCAGTATTTT.

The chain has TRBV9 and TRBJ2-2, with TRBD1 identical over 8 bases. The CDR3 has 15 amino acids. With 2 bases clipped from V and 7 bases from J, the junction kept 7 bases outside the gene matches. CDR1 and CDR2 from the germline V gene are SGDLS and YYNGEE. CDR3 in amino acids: CASSVTGGVSGELFF. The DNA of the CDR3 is TGTGCCAGCAGCGTCACAGGGGGTGTTAGCGGGGAGCTGTTTTTT.

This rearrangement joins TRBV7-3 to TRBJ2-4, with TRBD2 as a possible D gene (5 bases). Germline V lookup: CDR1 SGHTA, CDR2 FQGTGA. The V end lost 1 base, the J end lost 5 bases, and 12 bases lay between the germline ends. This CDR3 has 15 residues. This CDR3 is CASSLSSGFQNIQYF. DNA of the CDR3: TGTGCCAGCAGCTTAAGCTCGGGGTTCCAAAACATTCAGTACTTC.